This T cell receptor beta chain originates from a study of blood T cell repertoires in COVID-19. The overall study: Acute-phase and convalescent COVID-19 samples originated in the United States, Italy and Spain. Sources were T cells, B-cell-depleted T cells, or PBMCs; the material itself was cDNA or gDNA.

Germline V gene sequence: CDR1 KGHSY, CDR2 FQNENV. Deletions cut 1 base from V and 7 bases from J, with 17 bases between. CDR3 length: 16 residues. In the authors' workflow: The authors estimated nucleated cell counts from reference gene primer amplification. Sequencing used immunoSEQ multiplex PCR; TCRdb keeps in-frame clones, though not all of them. The DNA was the basis for D and trimming; V, J and clone size are from that table. Found here are 350,000 to 450,000 clones, approximately 86% of them singletons; the top ten hold less than 9%. A Seattle source enrolled patients during active infection and followed them longitudinally.

This chain joins TRBV16 and TRBJ2-1; possible D gene TRBD1, 6 bases. Sequencing was performed on peripheral blood. This TCR was recovered from a woman aged 55-70 years with COVID-19, enrolled during active disease. The CDR3 sequence is CASSQYQQGADNEQFF. The CDR3 DNA sequence: TGTGCCAGCAGCCAATATCAACAGGGTGCGGATAATGAGCAGTTCTTC.